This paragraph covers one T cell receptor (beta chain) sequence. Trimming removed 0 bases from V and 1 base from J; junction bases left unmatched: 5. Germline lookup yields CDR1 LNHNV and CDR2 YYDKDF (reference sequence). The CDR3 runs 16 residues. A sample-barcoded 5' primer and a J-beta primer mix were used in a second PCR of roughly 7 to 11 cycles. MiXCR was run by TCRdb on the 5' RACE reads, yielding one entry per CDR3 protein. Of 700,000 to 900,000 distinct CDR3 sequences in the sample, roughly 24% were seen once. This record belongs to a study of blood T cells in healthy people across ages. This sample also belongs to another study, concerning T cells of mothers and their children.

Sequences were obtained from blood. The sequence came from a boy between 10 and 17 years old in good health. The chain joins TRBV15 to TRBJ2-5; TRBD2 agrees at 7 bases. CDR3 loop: CATSRDREAGQETQYF. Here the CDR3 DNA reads TGTGCCACCAGCAGAGATCGGGAGGCGGGCCAAGAGACCCAGTACTTC.